This T cell receptor beta chain was recovered during a study of control samples from healthy donors and cancer patients. Germline CDR1 KGHSH, CDR2 LQKENI. Trimming took 4 bases from V and 5 from J; bases not matched to a gene: 14. The CDR3 runs to 18 residues. The data were produced by immunoSEQ multiplex PCR, yet TCRdb's version contains in-frame clones alone and is incomplete. The sample has roughly 200,000 clones, 85% to 95% seen once. V usage is TRBV18 and J usage is TRBJ1-6, with 7 bases lining up with TRBD1. The sample was blood. The receptor's source is a man between 18 and 29 years old in good health. The CDR3 region is CASSRDRPSPIDNSPLHF. In nucleotides, the CDR3 is TGTGCCAGCTCACGGGACAGACCCTCTCCTATCGATAATTCACCCCTCCACTTT.